The clone carrying this TCR beta chain was seen a few times. Its antigen remains unknown. The same CDR3 can be traced to other DNA sequences in this sample. Amplification used 60 Vbeta primers and 13 Jbeta primers. The repertoire was sequenced with immunoSEQ multiplex PCR; TCRdb's copy has only in-frame clones and lacks some. Of 180,000 or so clones detected, about 75% appear once; the ten largest clones hold more than 13%. The data are from a study of cytomegalovirus exposure and HLA in healthy donors. Germline-derived CDR1 and CDR2 are SQVTM and ANQGSEA. Trimming pared 6 bases from V and 2 bases from J, leaving 10 bases between. This CDR3 comprises 13 residues. Findings of the study overall: Further analysis, carried out later, found HLA-associated TCR beta chains more clonally expanded than equally common other chains. Presence/absence analyses assumed roughly uniform sequencing depth across donors, which may not hold. The study put 150 to 200 TCR beta chains on its list as cytomegalovirus-associated. Across donors, most TCRs were seen rarely, yet some public ones were widespread.

The gene calls are TRBV29-1 and TRBJ2-2; possible D gene TRBD1, 5 bases. The clonotype comes from a man aged 50-59 years in good health and CMV-seropositive. Sequencing used PBMCs. As DNA, the CDR3 is TGCAGCGTCGTACAGGAAAACACCGGGGAGCTGTTTTTT. It is translated as CSVVQENTGELFF.